These 19 T cell receptor beta chains originate from one sample sequenced in a study of blood T cell repertoires in COVID-19 (dated by TCRdb to the early 2020s). Libraries were built with the immunoSEQ multiplex PCR assay. Not all clones reach the TCRdb copy of this immuneACCESS table, which keeps in-frame sequences only. Checked studies attribute under half of the gap to unresolved V genes and leave the rest unexplained. This sample is represented by approximately 340,000 clones; just over 90% of them were singletons. The ten largest make up 0.8% to 0.9% of the sample. Sequencing used PBMCs or T cells enriched from blood (not recorded which). The receptors were sampled from a woman in her thirties or forties who had been exposed to COVID-19.

The chain employs TRBV19 and TRBJ1-1, with unresolved D. The germline V gene has CDR1 LNHDA and CDR2 SQIVND (reference sequence). The germline V and J ends were trimmed by 4 bases and 0 bases, with 6 bases remaining between them. This CDR3 contains 13 residues. The CDR3 is CASSNSLNTEAFF. For the CDR3, the DNA is TGTGCCAGTAGTAACAGCTTGAACACTGAAGCTTTCTTT. The full variable domain, with the rest looked up from reference TRBV19 and TRBJ1-1, is DGGITQSPKYLFRKEGQNVTLSCEQNLNHDAMYWYRQDPGQGLRLIYYSQIVNDFQKGDIAEGYSVSREKKESFPLTVTSAQKNPTAFYLCASSNSLNTEAFFGQGTRLTVV.

The chain employs TRBV30 and TRBJ1-2; D remains ambiguous. Trimming removed 0 bases from V and 2 bases from J, with 7 bases in between. The CDR3 has 13 amino acids. Germline CDR1 reads GTSNPN; CDR2 reads SVGIG (reference sequence). As DNA, the CDR3 is TGTGCCTGGAGTGTACGGGTGAACTATGGCTACACCTTC. Translation: CAWSVRVNYGYTF.

This chain uses TRBV5-5 with TRBJ2-7, with D perhaps TRBD1 (6 bases). The CDR3 has 11 residues. V lost 4 bases and J lost 7, with 9 bases in between. Germline assignment: CDR1 SGHKS and CDR2 YYEKEE (reference sequence). CDR3 DNA: TGTGCCAGCAGCCGAGACAGGGAGCAGTACTTC. Amino acids: CASSRDREQYF.

The J gene is TRBJ1-4, the V gene TRBV6-6; D is possibly TRBD1 (6 bases). The CDR3 is 16 amino acids. The germline gives CDR1 MNHNY, CDR2 SVGAGI (reference sequence). Trimming pared 8 bases from V and 6 bases from J, leaving 22 bases between. This CDR3 reads CASFPRGLPMDEKLFF. The CDR3 nucleotides read TGTGCCAGCTTTCCCAGGGGATTGCCTATGGATGAAAAACTGTTTTTT.

This clone was seen a handful of times. The chain recombines TRBV18 with TRBJ1-5; a weak D match, TRBD1 (5 bases). This CDR3 spans 16 amino acids. V lost 0 bases and J 3 bases, leaving 12 bases between the germline ends. Germline CDR1 and CDR2: KGHSH and LQKENI. The CDR3 here is CASSPPGEDINQPQHF. CDR3 in DNA: TGTGCCAGCTCACCACCGGGGGAGGACATCAATCAGCCCCAGCATTTT.

A single count supports this clone. V gene TRBV29-1 combines with J gene TRBJ2-3; TRBD2 matches at 9 bases. The CDR3 contains 16 residues. The V segment lost 4 bases and the J segment 5 bases; nucleotides outside the gene matches: 13. Germline V CDR1 and CDR2: SQVTM, ANQGSEA. The CDR3 bases are TGCAGCGTTGTTTTTATCGGCGGGAGGGTTCTAGATACGCAGTATTTT. As protein: CSVVFIGGRVLDTQYF.

V is TRBV7-2 and J is TRBJ1-1, with D unclear. V was clipped by 2 bases and J by 4 bases, with 8 bases between them. From germline, CDR1 is SGHTA and CDR2 FQGNSA. The length of the CDR3 is 13 residues. DNA of the CDR3: TGTGCCAGCAGCTTATTGGGAGGCACTGAAGCTTTCTTT. It is translated as CASSLLGGTEAFF.

This clone was counted a few times. This rearrangement joins TRBV3-1 (or the pseudogene TRBV3-2) to TRBJ2-7, with 7 bases lining up with TRBD2. The junction had 2 bases not matched to a gene; V was cut back by 1 base and J by 5 bases. Germline CDR1 LGHDT, CDR2 YNNKEL (reference sequence). The CDR3 contains 13 residues. The CDR3 is CASSQGGGNEQYF. The CDR3 bases are TGTGCCAGCAGCCAAGGCGGGGGAAACGAGCAGTACTTC.

The chain employs TRBV6-2 or TRBV6-3 and TRBJ2-7; maybe TRBD1 (6 bases). V lost 6 bases to trimming and J lost 5 bases, with 14 bases between them. This CDR3 region has 13 residues. Germline lookup yields CDR1 MNHEY and CDR2 SVGEGT. CDR3 sequence reads: CASSPASGDEQYF. The CDR3 nucleotides read TGTGCCAGCAGCCCGGCCTCAGGGGACGAGCAGTACTTC.

The V gene is TRBV28, the J gene TRBJ2-7, with a possible D match to TRBD1 (5 bases). Germline values: CDR1 MDHEN, CDR2 SYDVKM. Trimming removed 1 base from V and 5 bases from J, with 12 bases in between. The CDR3 is made up of 14 amino acids. This chain's CDR3 is CASSLLSGNHEQYF. The CDR3 DNA follows: TGTGCCAGCAGTTTATTGTCAGGGAACCACGAGCAGTACTTC.

V and J are TRBV5-1 and TRBJ1-2; weak D call: TRBD1 (5 bases). Germline CDR1 SGHRS, CDR2 YFSETQ. CDR3 size: 12 residues. Between the trimmed V and J ends, which lost 1 base and 5 bases, there was a span of 6 bases. The CDR3 reads CASSLRGYGYTF. DNA of the CDR3: TGCGCCAGCAGCTTGAGGGGTTATGGCTACACCTTC.

V usage is TRBV7-2 and J usage is TRBJ1-4, with 10 positions matching TRBD1. The CDR3 has 14 residues. Germline values: CDR1 SGHTA, CDR2 FQGNSA. V dropped 5 bases and J dropped 7; count of bases not matched to a gene: 4. Here the CDR3 reads CASSPDRGGEKLFF. CDR3 bases: TGTGCCAGCAGCCCGGACAGGGGGGGTGAAAAACTGTTTTTT.

The rearrangement joins TRBV27 to TRBJ2-3; D not resolved. V was cut by 5 bases and J by 4 bases, with 10 bases left in between. The CDR3 length is 13 residues. Germline-derived CDR1 and CDR2 are MNHEY and SMNVEV (reference sequence). CDR3 region: CASSRWSADTQYF. The CDR3 nucleotides are TGTGCCAGCAGTCGGTGGAGCGCAGATACGCAGTATTTT.

This chain connects TRBV6-5 to TRBJ1-2; TRBD1 matches 9 bases. The V gene's germline CDR1 is MNHEY and CDR2 SVGAGI. This CDR3 comprises 14 residues. The junction had 8 bases not matched to a gene; V was cut back by 6 bases and J by 6 bases. The CDR3 DNA reads TGTGCCAGCAGCCTCCGGACAGGGGAGAATGGCTACACCTTC. This sequence encodes CASSLRTGENGYTF.

The chain has TRBV7-9 and TRBJ1-2; 10 nucleotides align to TRBD1. Per germline, CDR1 SEHNR and CDR2 FQNEAQ (reference sequence). This CDR3 is built from 15 residues. Unmatched junction bases numbered 3, after V lost 1 base and J lost 4 bases. The DNA of the CDR3 is TGTGCCAGCAGCTTAGAGGACAGGGGGGCCTATGGCTACACCTTC. Amino acid sequence: CASSLEDRGAYGYTF. The variable domain in full, completed from reference TRBV7-9 and TRBJ1-2, reads DTGVSQNPRHKITKRGQNVTFRCDPISEHNRLYWYRQTLGQGPEFLTYFQNEAQLEKSRLLSDRFSAERPKGSFSTLEIQRTEQGDSAMYLCASSLEDRGAYGYTFGSGTRLTVV.

The chain recombines TRBV11-2 with TRBJ1-2; no clear D gene. The CDR3 consists of 14 residues. Between the trimmed V and J ends, which lost 4 bases and 1 base, there was a span of 10 bases. The germline V gene has CDR1 SGHAT and CDR2 FQNNGV. The CDR3 loop is CASSSLTFNYGYTF. CDR3 nucleotide sequence: TGTGCCAGCAGCTCGTTAACATTTAACTATGGCTACACCTTC.

This sequence joins TRBV5-1 and TRBJ2-5; TRBD1 matches 8 bases. J was trimmed by 4 bases and V by 5 bases; bases with no gene match: 10. The germline gives CDR1 SGHRS, CDR2 YFSETQ. The CDR3 runs to 15 residues. The CDR3 region has the DNA TGCGCCAGCAGTCCAGGCAGGGGGCGAGGAGAGACCCAGTACTTC. Encoded protein: CASSPGRGRGETQYF.

The chain employs TRBV27 and TRBJ2-4; D call uncertain. The length of the CDR3 is 15 residues. CDR1 is MNHEY, CDR2 SMNVEV, per germline (reference sequence). V was shortened by 4 bases and J by 0 bases, with 10 bases between the two germline ends. This chain's CDR3 is CASSSQRLAKNIQYF. DNA for the CDR3: TGTGCCAGCAGTTCTCAGCGTTTAGCCAAAAACATTCAGTACTTC.

J is TRBJ1-5 and V is TRBV6-6, with D possibly being TRBD1 (5 bases). Trimming stripped 7 bases from V and 2 bases from J, with 18 bases between. The CDR3 is 16 residues long. Germline loops: CDR1 MNHNY, CDR2 SVGAGI (reference sequence). CDR3 nucleotide sequence: TGTGCCAGCACTGACCCGACAGTGAAAGGCAATCAGCCCCAGCATTTT. It specifies CASTDPTVKGNQPQHF.